This TCR beta chain was obtained from a study of T cell repertoires in cytomegalovirus infection. The wider study: Alongside well-studied HLA-B-restricted CMV epitopes, recently identified HLA-C-restricted CMV epitopes were also used. It can be stated that public TCR beta signatures indicated CMV infection as well as a matching HLA type.

Study-wide findings and caveats: Within the response measured ex vivo, HLA-C-restricted CMV-specific TCR beta clonotypes were dominant.

TCRdb itself ran the reads through MiXCR, one entry per CDR3 protein. The sample yields about 470,000 distinct CDR3 sequences, approximately 40% seen once. Germline V gene lookup returns CDR1 SGHTA and CDR2 FQGNSA. The CDR3 sequence is 12 residues long. Trimming shortened V by 5 bases and J by 0 bases, and 4 bases separated the two germline ends. This clonotype came up many times. The antigen is not known. The sequence was obtained from a human donor in good health (CMV status not recorded). Some clones in this sample may be carry-over from other donors' samples. V and J are TRBV7-2 and TRBJ2-5; no clear D. The sequenced sample was cultured PBMCs, obtained from culture after CMV antigen stimulation. The chain's CDR3 is CASSLYQETQYF. CDR3 DNA: TGTGCCAGCAGCCTGTACCAAGAGACCCAGTACTTC. Based on the CDR3 plus reference TRBV7-2 and TRBJ2-5, the full variable domain is GAGVSQSPSNKVTEKGKDVELRCDPISGHTALYWYRQSLGQGLEFLIYFQGNSAPDKSGLPSDRFSAERTGGSVSTLTIQRTQQEDSAVYLCASSLYQETQYFGPGTRLLVL.